What follows are 20 T cell receptor beta chains derived from one specimen sequenced in a study of identical twins. TCRdb fed the 5' RACE reads into MiXCR, producing one record per CDR3 protein. The table lists approximately 1.8 million distinct CDR3 sequences, less than 40% of them singletons. Material: cord blood. The receptors were sampled from a newborn girl in good health.

This chain uses TRBV20-1 with TRBJ2-5, with 9 bases fitting TRBD1. The CDR3 sequence is 14 residues long. In germline, CDR1 is DFQATT, CDR2 SNEGSKA (reference sequence). Unmatched junction bases numbered 4, after V lost 3 bases and J lost 2 bases. The chain's CDR3 is CSARTGGEQETQYF. The CDR3 DNA is TGCAGTGCTAGGACAGGGGGAGAGCAAGAGACCCAGTACTTC.

The chain has TRBV6-1 and TRBJ1-4; D perhaps matches TRBD1 (5 bases). CDR1 is MNHNS, CDR2 SASEGT, per germline. This CDR3 is built from 15 residues. Trimming cost V 3 bases and J 7 bases, with 15 bases left between them. The CDR3 bases are TGTGCCAGCAGTGACCCGACTCTTAGGGGTGAAAAACTGTTTTTT. As protein: CASSDPTLRGEKLFF.

V and J are TRBV10-3 and TRBJ1-1; D remains ambiguous. V lost 4 bases and J lost 8, with 14 bases in between. Germline values: CDR1 ENHRY, CDR2 SYGVKD. This CDR3 spans 13 amino acids. CDR3 nucleotide sequence: TGTGCCATCAGTGTGGGTCGTGTGGAGGAAGCTTTCTTT. Its translation: CAISVGRVEEAFF.

This clonotype has only a few counts. The rearrangement uses TRBV7-9 and TRBJ1-6; D gene ambiguous. V was shortened by 5 bases and J by 7 bases, with 9 bases between the two germline ends. The CDR3 contains 13 residues. Germline V gives CDR1 SEHNR, CDR2 FQNEAQ (reference sequence). CDR3 protein: CASSAPLNSPLHF. The CDR3 DNA reads as TGTGCCAGCAGCGCACCCCTCAATTCACCCCTCCACTTT. The full variable domain, in which reference TRBV7-9 and TRBJ1-6 provide the parts outside the CDR3, is DTGVSQNPRHKITKRGQNVTFRCDPISEHNRLYWYRQTLGQGPEFLTYFQNEAQLEKSRLLSDRFSAERPKGSFSTLEIQRTEQGDSAMYLCASSAPLNSPLHFGNGTRLTVT.

This clonotype has only a few counts. The chain recombines TRBV20-1 with TRBJ1-6; 9 bases are shared with TRBD1. The germline V gene encodes CDR1 DFQATT and CDR2 SNEGSKA (reference sequence). V shed 0 bases and J 10 bases; nucleotides not matched to a gene: 7. The length of the CDR3 is 15 residues. The CDR3 protein is CSAREGGTGSSPLHF. CDR3 DNA: TGCAGTGCTAGAGAAGGGGGGACAGGGTCCTCACCCCTCCACTTT.

The chain combines TRBV7-9 with TRBJ1-2; a weak D match, TRBD1 (6 bases). V was shortened by 5 bases and J by 8 bases, with 15 bases between the two germline ends. From germline, CDR1 is SEHNR and CDR2 FQNEAQ (reference sequence). CDR3 length equals 13 residues. DNA for the CDR3: TGTGCCAGCAGCCTCCGGACAGCTCCCGGCTACACCTTC. This encodes CASSLRTAPGYTF.

The chain links TRBV13 to TRBJ1-4; a weak D match, TRBD1 (6 bases). The CDR3 contains 16 residues. V was clipped by 5 bases and J by 4 bases, with 17 bases between them. From germline, CDR1 is PRHDT and CDR2 FYEKMQ (reference sequence). CDR3 nucleotide sequence: TGTGCCAGCAGCCTGAGGCGGGACACCATTAATGAAAAACTGTTTTTT. Amino acid sequence: CASSLRRDTINEKLFF.

This clonotype has just one count. The chain carries TRBV11-2 and TRBJ2-7; a weak D match, TRBD2 (6 bases). The ends were cut back, 0 bases at V and 7 bases at J, with 19 bases in the middle. CDR3 length: 16 residues. Germline-derived CDR1 and CDR2 are SGHAT and FQNNGV. The CDR3 sequence: CASSLDCRLEYNEQYF. The CDR3 DNA follows: TGTGCCAGCAGCTTAGATTGCAGACTAGAGTACAATGAGCAGTACTTC. The entire variable domain, with the rest obtained from reference TRBV11-2 and TRBJ2-7, is as follows: EAGVAQSPRYKIIEKRQSVAFWCNPISGHATLYWYQQILGQGPKLLIQFQNNGVVDDSQLPKDRFSAERLKGVDSTLKIQPAKLEDSAVYLCASSLDCRLEYNEQYFGPGTRLTVT.

The gene calls are TRBV5-1 and TRBJ2-1; 14 bases match TRBD2. After removal of 3 bases from V and 3 bases from J, the junction contained 5 bases not matched to a gene. The CDR3 length is 17 residues. Germline V gene data show CDR1 as SGHRS and CDR2 as YFSETQ. The CDR3 DNA reads TGCGCCAGCAGCTCCAGGACTAGCGGGGGGCTCTACAATGAGCAGTTCTTC. It yields the protein CASSSRTSGGLYNEQFF.

This sequence joins TRBV18 and TRBJ2-7; 7 nucleotides align to TRBD2. The J segment lost 0 bases and the V segment lost 2 bases, leaving 7 bases of the junction unmatched. The CDR3 is 16 amino acids. CDR1 is KGHSH and CDR2 is LQKENI in the germline V gene. DNA for the CDR3: TGTGCCAGCTCACCATCGGGGGGAATAACCTCCTACGAGCAGTACTTC. Translating it yields CASSPSGGITSYEQYF.

The rearrangement joins TRBV5-8 to TRBJ2-2; TRBD1 matches at 7 bases. V shed 4 bases and J 3 bases; nucleotides not matched to a gene: 6. This CDR3 contains 15 residues. CDR1 and CDR2 from the germline V gene are SGHTS and YDEGEE. DNA for the CDR3: TGTGCCAGCAGCACCGGGACAGTTCACACCGGGGAGCTGTTTTTT. It is translated as CASSTGTVHTGELFF.

This clonotype was seen a single time. The J gene is TRBJ2-4, the V gene TRBV20-1; TRBD1 is a possible D gene (5 bases). V lost 1 base to trimming and J lost 0 bases, with 19 bases between them. Germline loops: CDR1 DFQATT, CDR2 SNEGSKA (reference sequence). The CDR3 runs 18 residues. In DNA, the CDR3 is TGCAGTGCTAGAGCCCGGACAATAGGGGTCCTAGCCAAAAACATTCAGTACTTC. It is translated as CSARARTIGVLAKNIQYF.

This clonotype was seen more than once but under ten times. The gene calls are TRBV27 and TRBJ1-6, with 7 nucleotides matching TRBD1. The germline V gene encodes CDR1 MNHEY and CDR2 SMNVEV (reference sequence). This CDR3 has 18 amino acids. V trimming: 5 bases; J trimming: 4 bases; junction bases outside the gene matches: 14. This chain's CDR3 is CASSPSRRGRPYNSPLHF. Written as DNA, the CDR3 is TGTGCCAGCAGTCCCTCAAGAAGGGGGCGTCCATATAATTCACCCCTCCACTTT.

This chain uses TRBV5-6 with TRBJ2-5; D possibly matches TRBD1 or TRBD2 (5 bases each). With 1 base removed from V and 5 bases from J, the gap between germline ends came to 12 bases. The CDR3 has 14 amino acids. CDR1 is SGHDT, CDR2 YYEEEE, per germline. The DNA of the CDR3 is TGTGCCAGCAGCTTGCCGGGGCGTAGTGAGACCCAGTACTTC. Translation: CASSLPGRSETQYF.

The chain recombines TRBV6-6 with TRBJ2-1; D is undetermined. The CDR3 consists of 14 residues. The germline V gene has CDR1 MNHNY and CDR2 SVGAGI (reference sequence). V was clipped by 1 base and J by 15 bases, with 19 bases between them. The CDR3 is CASSYYQISLHRFF. CDR3 nucleotide sequence: TGTGCCAGCAGTTACTACCAGATATCCCTCCACCGGTTCTTC.

The chain carries TRBV5-1 and TRBJ2-1, with TRBD2 matching 11 bases. CDR3 length: 17 amino acids. Germline lookup yields CDR1 SGHRS and CDR2 YFSETQ. The V gene end was trimmed by 4 bases and the J gene end by 7 bases; junction bases not matched to a gene: 13. CDR3 DNA sequence: TGCGCCAGCAGCCCGGACATAGCGGGGGGGCGGGAAAATGAGCAGTTCTTC. This gives the protein CASSPDIAGGRENEQFF.

This clonotype was counted only a few times. The chain is built from TRBV20-1 and TRBJ2-5, with TRBD2 matching over 12 bases. Unmatched junction bases numbered 2, after V lost 3 bases and J lost 0 bases. This CDR3 has 15 amino acids. Germline V CDR1 and CDR2: DFQATT, SNEGSKA (reference sequence). CDR3: CSASGLAGNQETQYF. DNA of the CDR3: TGCAGTGCTAGCGGACTAGCGGGGAACCAAGAGACCCAGTACTTC.

The table lists this clonotype with many counts. V is TRBV12-3 or TRBV12-4 and J is TRBJ2-7; weak D call: TRBD2 (6 bases). Trimming pared 1 base from V and 5 bases from J, leaving 15 bases between. The CDR3 sequence is 15 residues long. DNA for the CDR3: TGTGCCAGCAGTTTAGTACGGGGGTTGAAAAACGAGCAGTACTTC. Protein product: CASSLVRGLKNEQYF.

This clonotype showed up just a few times. This chain uses TRBV4-2 with TRBJ2-3, with a possible D match to TRBD2 (6 bases). V was clipped by 8 bases and J by 2 bases, with 14 bases between them. The CDR3 length is 14 residues. The germline V gene encodes CDR1 LGHNA and CDR2 YNFKEQ. In DNA form, the CDR3 reads TGTGCCAGCGCGGGACGCTCTCACACAGATACGCAGTATTTT. Residues: CASAGRSHTDTQYF.

The table lists this clonotype with a few counts. The chain is built from TRBV7-7 and TRBJ2-3, with a possible D match to TRBD2 (6 bases). V lost 6 bases, J lost 3 bases, and 22 bases lay in between. CDR3 length: 17 residues. CDR1 is SSHAT, CDR2 FNYEAQ, per germline (reference sequence). The DNA for the CDR3 is TGTGCCAGCAGTTCCGGGAGCCTACTTCACCCGACAGATACGCAGTATTTT. As protein: CASSSGSLLHPTDTQYF.